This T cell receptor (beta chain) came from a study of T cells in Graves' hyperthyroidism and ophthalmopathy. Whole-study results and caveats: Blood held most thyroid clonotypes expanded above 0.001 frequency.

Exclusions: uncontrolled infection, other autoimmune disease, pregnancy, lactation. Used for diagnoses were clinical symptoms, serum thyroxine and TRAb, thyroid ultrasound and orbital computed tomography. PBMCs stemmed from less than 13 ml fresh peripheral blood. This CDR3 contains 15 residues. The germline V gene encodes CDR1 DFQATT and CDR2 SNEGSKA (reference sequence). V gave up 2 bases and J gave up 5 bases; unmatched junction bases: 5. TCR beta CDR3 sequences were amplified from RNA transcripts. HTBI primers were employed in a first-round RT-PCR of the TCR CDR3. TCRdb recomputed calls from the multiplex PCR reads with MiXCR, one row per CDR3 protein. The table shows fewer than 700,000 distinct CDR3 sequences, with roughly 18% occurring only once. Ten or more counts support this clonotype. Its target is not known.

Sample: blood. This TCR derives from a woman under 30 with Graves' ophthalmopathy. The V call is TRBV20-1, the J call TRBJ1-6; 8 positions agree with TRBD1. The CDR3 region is CSARTGQVNNSPLHF. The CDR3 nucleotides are TGCAGTGCTAGAACGGGACAGGTGAATAATTCACCCCTCCACTTT.